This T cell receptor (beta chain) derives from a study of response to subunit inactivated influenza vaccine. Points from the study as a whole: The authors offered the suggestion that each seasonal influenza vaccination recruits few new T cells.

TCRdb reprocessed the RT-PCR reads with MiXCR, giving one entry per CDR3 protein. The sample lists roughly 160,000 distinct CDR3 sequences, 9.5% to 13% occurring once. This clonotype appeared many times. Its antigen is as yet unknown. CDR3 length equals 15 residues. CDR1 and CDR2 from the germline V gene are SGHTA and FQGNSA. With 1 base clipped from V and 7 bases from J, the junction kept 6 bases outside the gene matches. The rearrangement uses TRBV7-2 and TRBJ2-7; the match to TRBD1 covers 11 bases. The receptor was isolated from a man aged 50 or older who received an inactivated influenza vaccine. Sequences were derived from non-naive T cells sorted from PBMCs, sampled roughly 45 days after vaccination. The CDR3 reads CASSLVPGTGGEQYF. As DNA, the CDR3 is TGTGCCAGCAGCTTAGTCCCGGGGACAGGGGGTGAGCAGTACTTC.